The sequence of this TCR beta chain was determined in a study of radiation and T cells in renal cell carcinoma. Findings and limits, study-wide: No pretreatment tumor biopsies were available for baseline clonotypes.

Time point specified: blood 2 weeks post-SBRT. Stated treatment: 15 Gy SBRT to primary tumor, nephrectomy 4 weeks later. There are 15 residues in the CDR3. CDR1 and CDR2 from the germline V gene are WSHSY and SAAADI. V was pared by 6 bases and J by 6 bases, with 9 bases of the junction left unmatched. TCRdb's copy holds only in-frame clones and misses some; the assay was immunoSEQ multiplex PCR. The table has roughly 80,000 clones, around 85% seen once; the top ten hold 20% to 25%. Worth noting for this clone: Its antigen remains unidentified.

The origin of this receptor is a woman between 50 and 59 years old with renal cell carcinoma. The genes are TRBV10-2 and TRBJ1-5; TRBD1 aligns across 9 bases. The sample here was blood, taken from a patient whose treatment included radiotherapy and nephrectomy. The CDR3 DNA is TGCGCCAGCAGCCTTACAGGGGGCACTTTTCAGCCCCAGCATTTT. Its translation: CASSLTGGTFQPQHF.